The present T cell receptor beta chain was sequenced within a study of T-cell memory formation after mild COVID-19. This clonotype was seen a few times. Its antigen remains unidentified. UMIs and sample barcodes were carried by the TCR alpha and TCR beta cDNA libraries that 5'RACE produced using constant-segment primers. TCRdb reanalysed the 5' RACE reads using MiXCR and keeps one entry per CDR3 protein. The sample consists of 350,000 to 500,000 distinct CDR3 sequences, about 22% of them appearing once. The CDR3 totals 13 residues. Trimming cost V 10 bases and J 5 bases; bases outside gene matches: 10. Per the germline V gene, CDR1 is MNHEY and CDR2 is SVGAGI. Study-wide results and limits: CD4+ contracting clones were found mainly in CM and EM, and CD8+ ones in EMRA. CD4/CD8 balance held among clones contracting day 15 to 85, and later expanders leaned CD4+.

Sequencing was performed on PBMCs or a T cell subset sorted from them (not recorded which). The receptor comes from an adult woman who had mild COVID-19 (a few samples of this study predate the infection). Cell type and time point are not known. This chain connects TRBV6-5 to TRBJ1-2, with TRBD1 matching 7 bases. CDR3 loop: CATSGGTVYGYTF. The CDR3 nucleotides are TGTGCCACCTCGGGCGGGACAGTGTATGGCTACACCTTC.